Included here is one T cell receptor (beta chain) sequence, with context. No antigen is known for it. This sample was included in a study of shared clonotypes between healthy human individuals. Background on the study: A donor's plate count was three for CD4 naive and three for CD4 memory; CD8 naive had two and CD8 memory one.

Assay used: immunoSEQ multiplex PCR; TCRdb lists only in-frame clones, some missing. This table has 2 million to 3 million clones, approximately 93% appearing once. The V end was cut by 4 bases, the J end by 0 bases, with 19 bases between. CDR3 size: 18 residues. Germline lookup yields CDR1 MGHRA and CDR2 YSYEKL. Study outcomes and limitations: Among non-shared clonotypes, generation probabilities were lower than among those shared by all four donors. Shared clonotypes: roughly 4.7% naive CD4, roughly 3.8% naive CD8, under 2.5% memory CD4, 0.4% to 0.5% memory CD8.

This TCR derives from a man aged 18-30 years in good health. Some clones in this sample may be carry-over from other donors' samples. The genes are TRBV4-1 and TRBJ2-4; D may be TRBD1 (5 bases). Source material: naive CD4+ T cells from PBMCs. Subset specified: CD45RA+ positively selected. The CDR3: CASSLGTRFGAAKNIQYF. The DNA for the CDR3 is TGCGCCAGCAGCCTAGGAACAAGATTTGGGGCAGCCAAAAACATTCAGTACTTC.